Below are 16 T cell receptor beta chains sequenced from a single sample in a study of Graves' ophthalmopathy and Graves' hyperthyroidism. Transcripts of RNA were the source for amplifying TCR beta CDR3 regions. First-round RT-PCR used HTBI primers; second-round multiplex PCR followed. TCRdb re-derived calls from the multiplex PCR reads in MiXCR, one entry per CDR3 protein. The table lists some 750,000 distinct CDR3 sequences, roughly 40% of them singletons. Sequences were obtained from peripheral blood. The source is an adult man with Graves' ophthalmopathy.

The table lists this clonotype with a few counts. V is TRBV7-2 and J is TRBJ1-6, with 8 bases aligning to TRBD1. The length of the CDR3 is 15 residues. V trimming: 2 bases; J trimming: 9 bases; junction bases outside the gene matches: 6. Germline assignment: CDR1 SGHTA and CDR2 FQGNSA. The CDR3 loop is CASSLQTGASSPLHF. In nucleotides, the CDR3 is TGTGCCAGCAGCTTACAGACAGGGGCCAGTTCACCCCTCCACTTT.

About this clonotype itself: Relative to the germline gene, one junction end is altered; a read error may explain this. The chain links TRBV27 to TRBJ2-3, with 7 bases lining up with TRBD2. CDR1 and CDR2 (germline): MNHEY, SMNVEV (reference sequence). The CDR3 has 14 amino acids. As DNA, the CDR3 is TGTGCCAGCAGTTTTGAGGGGAGGGCAGAGACGCAGTATTTT. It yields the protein CASSFEGRAETQYF.

The CDR3 is CSVGHINQYF. Written as DNA, the CDR3 is TGCAGCGTCGGACACATCAATCAGTACTTC. The gene calls are TRBV29-1 and TRBJ2-7; possible D gene TRBD1, 5 bases. The CDR3 contains 10 residues. Deletions cut 6 bases from V and 10 bases from J, with 13 bases between. Per germline, CDR1 SQVTM and CDR2 ANQGSEA.

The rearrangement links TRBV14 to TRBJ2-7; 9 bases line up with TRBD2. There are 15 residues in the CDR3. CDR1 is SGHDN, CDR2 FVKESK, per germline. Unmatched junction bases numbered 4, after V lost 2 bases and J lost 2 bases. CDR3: CASSQTVAGAYEQYF. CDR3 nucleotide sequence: TGTGCCAGCAGCCAAACTGTAGCGGGAGCCTACGAGCAGTACTTC.

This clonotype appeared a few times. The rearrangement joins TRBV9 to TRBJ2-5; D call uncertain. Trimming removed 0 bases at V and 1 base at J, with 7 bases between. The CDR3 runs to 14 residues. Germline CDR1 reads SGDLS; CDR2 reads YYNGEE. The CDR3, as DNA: TGTGCCAGCAGCGTAGCTGGCACCCAAGAGACCCAGTACTTC. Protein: CASSVAGTQETQYF. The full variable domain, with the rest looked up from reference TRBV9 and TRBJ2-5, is DSGVTQTPKHLITATGQRVTLRCSPRSGDLSVYWYQQSLDQGLQFLIQYYNGEERAKGNILERFSAQQFPDLHSELNLSSLELGDSALYFCASSVAGTQETQYFGPGTRLLVL.

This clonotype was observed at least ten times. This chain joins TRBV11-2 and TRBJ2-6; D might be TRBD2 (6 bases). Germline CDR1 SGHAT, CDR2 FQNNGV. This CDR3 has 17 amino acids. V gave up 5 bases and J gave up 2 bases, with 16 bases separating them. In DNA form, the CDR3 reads TGTGCCAGCAGCCCCGGCGGGGCCGCCCCTGGGGCCAACGTCCTGACTTTC. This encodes CASSPGGAAPGANVLTF.

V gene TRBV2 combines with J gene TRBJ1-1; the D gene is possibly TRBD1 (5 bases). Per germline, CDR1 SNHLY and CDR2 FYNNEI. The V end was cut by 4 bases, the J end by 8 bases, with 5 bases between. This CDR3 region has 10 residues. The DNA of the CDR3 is TGTGCCAGCAGTGGGGACGAAGCTTTCTTT. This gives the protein CASSGDEAFF.

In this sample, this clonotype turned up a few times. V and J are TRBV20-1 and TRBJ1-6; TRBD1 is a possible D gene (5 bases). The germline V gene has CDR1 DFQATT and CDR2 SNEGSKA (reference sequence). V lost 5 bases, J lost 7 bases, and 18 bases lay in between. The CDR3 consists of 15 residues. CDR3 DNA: TGCAGTGCTTCAGAGTGGGGGTTCGAGAATTCACCCCTCCACTTT. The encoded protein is CSASEWGFENSPLHF.

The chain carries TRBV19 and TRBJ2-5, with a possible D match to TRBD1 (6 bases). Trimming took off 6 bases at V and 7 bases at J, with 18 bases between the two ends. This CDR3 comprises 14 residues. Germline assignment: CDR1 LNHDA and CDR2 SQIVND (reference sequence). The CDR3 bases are TGTGCCAGTAGCCCTACAGGGACGAGAGCGACCCAGTACTTC. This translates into CASSPTGTRATQYF.

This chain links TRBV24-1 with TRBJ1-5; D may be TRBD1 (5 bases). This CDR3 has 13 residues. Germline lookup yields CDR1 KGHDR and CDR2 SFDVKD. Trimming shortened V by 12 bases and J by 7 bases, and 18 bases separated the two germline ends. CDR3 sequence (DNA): TGTGCCTGCAGTACCGGGGGTACGCAGCCCCAGCATTTT. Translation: CACSTGGTQPQHF.

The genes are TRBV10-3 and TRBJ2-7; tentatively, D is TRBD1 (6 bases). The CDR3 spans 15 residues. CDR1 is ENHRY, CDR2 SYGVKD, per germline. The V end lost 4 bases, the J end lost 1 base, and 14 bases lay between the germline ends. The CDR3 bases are TGTGCCATCAGTGCGAGGACCCAGGGGTCCTACGAGCAGTACTTC. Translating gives CAISARTQGSYEQYF.

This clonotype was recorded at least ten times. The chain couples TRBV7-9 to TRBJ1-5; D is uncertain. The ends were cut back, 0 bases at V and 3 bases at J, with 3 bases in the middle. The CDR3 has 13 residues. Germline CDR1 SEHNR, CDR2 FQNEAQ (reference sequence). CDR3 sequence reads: CASSLADNQPQHF. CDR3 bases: TGTGCCAGCAGCTTAGCAGACAATCAGCCCCAGCATTTT.

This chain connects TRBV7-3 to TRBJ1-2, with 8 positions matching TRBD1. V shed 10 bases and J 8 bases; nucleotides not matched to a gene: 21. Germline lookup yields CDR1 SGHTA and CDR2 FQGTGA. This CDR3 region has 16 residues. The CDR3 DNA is TGTGCCATCAGTGCGACAGGGTCAGGGGGCCATCGAGGCTACACCTTC. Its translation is CAISATGSGGHRGYTF.

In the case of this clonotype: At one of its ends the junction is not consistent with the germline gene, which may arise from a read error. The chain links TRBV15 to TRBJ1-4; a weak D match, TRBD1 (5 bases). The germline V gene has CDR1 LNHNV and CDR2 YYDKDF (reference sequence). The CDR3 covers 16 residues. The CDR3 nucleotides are TGTGCCACCAGCGGAGATCCGGGACGGAACAATGAAAAACTGTTTTTT. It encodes CATSGDPGRNNEKLFF.

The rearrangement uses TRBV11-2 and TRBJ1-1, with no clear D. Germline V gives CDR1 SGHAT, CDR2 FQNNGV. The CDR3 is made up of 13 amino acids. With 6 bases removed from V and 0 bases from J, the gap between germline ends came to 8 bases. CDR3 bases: TGTGCCAGCAGTTTTCGGTTGAACACTGAAGCTTTCTTT. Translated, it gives CASSFRLNTEAFF.

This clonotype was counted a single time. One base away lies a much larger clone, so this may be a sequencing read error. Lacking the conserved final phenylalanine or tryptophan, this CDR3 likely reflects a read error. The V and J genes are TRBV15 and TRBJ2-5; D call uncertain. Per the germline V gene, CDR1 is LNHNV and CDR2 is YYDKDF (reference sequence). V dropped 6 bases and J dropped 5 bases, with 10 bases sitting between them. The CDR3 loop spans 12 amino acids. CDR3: CATSVGPETQYL. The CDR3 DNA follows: TGTGCCACCAGTGTGGGCCCTGAGACCCAGTACCTC.